One sample yielded the 27 T cell receptor beta chains listed below, sequenced in a study of T cells in Graves' hyperthyroidism and ophthalmopathy. Researchers amplified the TCR beta CDR3 regions from RNA transcripts. The TCR CDR3 was amplified in a first-round RT-PCR using the HTBI primer set. From the multiplex PCR reads, TCRdb called clonotypes with MiXCR, one entry per CDR3 protein. The sample lists more than 500,000 distinct CDR3 sequences; about 15% were seen once. Sequencing used blood. These TCRs come from a woman aged 40 to 49 with Graves' ophthalmopathy.

This clonotype was recorded at least ten times. The chain has TRBV6-5 and TRBJ2-7; D ambiguous. The CDR3 is 14 residues long. The V gene's germline CDR1 is MNHEY and CDR2 SVGAGI. The V end was cut by 1 base, the J end by 0 bases, with 7 bases between. CDR3 sequence reads: CASSYFRASYEQYF. The CDR3 DNA sequence: TGTGCCAGCAGTTACTTCCGGGCCTCCTACGAGCAGTACTTC.

This clonotype appeared many times. This chain links TRBV28 with TRBJ1-5; a weak D match, TRBD1 (6 bases). CDR1 and CDR2 from the germline V gene are MDHEN and SYDVKM. Trimming shortened V by 2 bases and J by 7 bases, and 12 bases separated the two germline ends. There are 14 residues in the CDR3. CDR3 bases: TGTGCCAGCAGTTTACACCAAGGGGGGCAGCCCCAGCATTTT. Its translation: CASSLHQGGQPQHF.

This clonotype was seen many times. V gene TRBV12-3 or TRBV12-4 combines with J gene TRBJ1-1; TRBD1 agrees at 7 bases. Germline trimming cut 5 bases from V and 1 base from J; bases unmatched to any gene: 7. The CDR3 spans 15 residues. The CDR3 nucleotides read TGTGCCAGCAGTCCCGGACAGGCCGCGAACACTGAAGCTTTCTTT. Amino acid sequence: CASSPGQAANTEAFF.

The V gene is TRBV3-1, the J gene TRBJ2-7; the match to TRBD1 covers 7 bases. V lost 1 base to trimming and J lost 5 bases; unmatched junction nucleotides: 11. In germline, CDR1 is LGHDT, CDR2 YNNKEL (reference sequence). CDR3 length: 16 residues. CDR3 region: CASSQVRPQGVDEQYF. The CDR3 DNA follows: TGTGCCAGCAGCCAAGTTCGCCCCCAGGGGGTAGACGAGCAGTACTTC.

This clonotype occurred a few times. CDR3 bases: TGTGCCAGCGAAAACCGAACAGTCAATCAGCCCCAGCATTTT. This sequence encodes CASENRTVNQPQHF. The chain links TRBV6-2 or TRBV6-3 to TRBJ1-5; unclear D gene. This CDR3 is 14 amino acids long. V lost 8 bases, J lost 3 bases, and 14 bases lay in between. CDR1 and CDR2 (germline): MNHEY, SVGEGT.

This clonotype was counted ten times or more. The chain is built from TRBV28 and TRBJ2-6; tentatively, D is TRBD1 (5 bases). V shed 5 bases and J shed 0 bases, with 8 bases lying between them. CDR1 is MDHEN, CDR2 SYDVKM, per germline. This CDR3 region has 15 residues. The CDR3 nucleotides read TGTGCCAGCAGTGCGACAGTCTCTGGGGCCAACGTCCTGACTTTC. Encoded protein: CASSATVSGANVLTF.

This clonotype has ten or more counts. The V gene is TRBV11-2, the J gene TRBJ1-6, with TRBD1 as a possible D gene (5 bases). CDR3 length: 13 residues. The germline V and J ends were trimmed by 8 bases and 7 bases, with 12 bases remaining between them. Germline CDR1 and CDR2: SGHAT and FQNNGV. CDR3 residues: CASGGRGNSPLHF. DNA of the CDR3: TGTGCCAGCGGCGGACGGGGGAATTCACCCCTCCACTTT.

This clonotype appeared many times. The rearrangement uses TRBV10-1 and TRBJ2-7; no clear D gene. V lost 4 bases, J lost 6 bases, and 19 bases lay in between. CDR1 WNHNN and CDR2 SYGVQD come from the germline V gene (reference sequence). The length of the CDR3 is 15 residues. The CDR3: CASSVLSAKGSEQYF. DNA of the CDR3: TGCGCCAGCAGTGTTTTATCGGCCAAAGGTTCCGAGCAGTACTTC.

Written as DNA, the CDR3 is TGTGCCAGCAGCCACCAGGGACAGCAGAACACTGAAGCTTTCTTT. Translated, it gives CASSHQGQQNTEAFF. The chain has TRBV4-2 and TRBJ1-1; 7 nucleotides line up with TRBD1. V shed 3 bases, J shed 1 base, and the junction held 5 bases outside the gene matches. CDR3 length: 15 amino acids. Germline loops: CDR1 LGHNA, CDR2 YNFKEQ.

In its sample, this clonotype was seen many times. This chain links TRBV11-2 with TRBJ2-6, with D perhaps matching TRBD1 (6 bases). In germline, CDR1 is SGHAT, CDR2 FQNNGV. V dropped 3 bases and J dropped 10 bases, with 10 bases sitting between them. CDR3 size: 13 residues. The CDR3 loop is CASSFGQGNVLTF. CDR3 nucleotides: TGTGCCAGCAGCTTCGGGCAGGGGAACGTCCTGACTTTC.

V usage is TRBV12-3 or TRBV12-4 and J usage is TRBJ2-7; TRBD1 agrees at 10 bases. The CDR3 extends over 15 amino acids. V trimming: 3 bases; J trimming: 4 bases; junction bases outside the gene matches: 6. This CDR3 reads CASSFLDRGRYEQYF. The DNA of the CDR3 is TGTGCCAGCAGTTTCTTAGACAGGGGGCGGTACGAGCAGTACTTC.

This clonotype came up many times. The chain combines TRBV28 with TRBJ1-6, with 11 bases that match TRBD1. This CDR3 region has 20 residues. The V gene's germline CDR1 is MDHEN and CDR2 SYDVKM. J lost 3 bases, V lost 8 bases, and 18 bases had no gene match. In DNA, the CDR3 is TGTGCCAGCGGACCGGACAGGGGGCGAAAGCGCGTAGGCTATAATTCACCCCTCCACTTT. This encodes CASGPDRGRKRVGYNSPLHF.

This clonotype turned up a few times. The chain uses TRBV29-1 and TRBJ1-1; possible D gene TRBD1, 5 bases. This CDR3 has 12 amino acids. Trimming took off 7 bases at V and 0 bases at J, with 9 bases between the two ends. Germline V gene sequence: CDR1 SQVTM, CDR2 ANQGSEA. CDR3 nucleotide sequence: TGCAGCGCCGACAGTATGAACACTGAAGCTTTCTTT. Its translation: CSADSMNTEAFF.

This clonotype was recorded many times. V and J are TRBV27 and TRBJ2-7; D not certain. Germline CDR1 and CDR2: MNHEY and SMNVEV (reference sequence). This CDR3 is 13 amino acids long. The V end lost 6 bases, the J end lost 3 bases, and 12 bases lay between the germline ends. The CDR3 is CASSPKIFYEQYF. CDR3 bases: TGTGCCAGCAGCCCCAAAATATTCTACGAGCAGTACTTC.

This clonotype was found many times. The J gene is TRBJ1-1, the V gene TRBV28; 7 bases align to TRBD1. The junction had 14 bases not matched to a gene; V was cut back by 6 bases and J by 1 base. Per germline, CDR1 MDHEN and CDR2 SYDVKM. The CDR3 consists of 17 residues. CDR3 nucleotide sequence: TGTGCCAGCAGCCATTCCCCTCAGACAGGGAGGAACACTGAAGCTTTCTTT. The encoded protein is CASSHSPQTGRNTEAFF. The variable domain in full, completed from reference TRBV28 and TRBJ1-1, reads DVKVTQSSRYLVKRTGEKVFLECVQDMDHENMFWYRQDPGLGLRLIYFSYDVKMKEKGDIPEGYSVSREKKERFSLILESASTNQTSMYLCASSHSPQTGRNTEAFFGQGTRLTVV.

This clonotype was counted between two and nine times. The junction and the germline gene differ at one end; a read error may be behind it. This chain uses TRBV28 with TRBJ2-7, with 10 bases lining up with TRBD2. The germline V gene encodes CDR1 MDHEN and CDR2 SYDVKM. This CDR3 contains 12 residues. The CDR3 DNA follows: TGTGCCAGCAGTTTTCAGGCTAGCGGGAGTTCCTTC. Translation: CASSFQASGSSF.

This clonotype was detected ten times or more. The V gene is TRBV20-1, the J gene TRBJ1-2; 9 nucleotides line up with TRBD1. Germline V gene lookup returns CDR1 DFQATT and CDR2 SNEGSKA (reference sequence). Losses at the gene ends were 6 bases for V and 2 bases for J; bases not matched to a gene: 7. The CDR3 is made up of 14 amino acids. CDR3 in amino acids: CSAPPGQGNYGYTF. The CDR3 DNA sequence: TGCAGTGCCCCCCCCGGACAGGGGAACTATGGCTACACCTTC.

At least ten counts were recorded for this clonotype. The gene calls are TRBV20-1 and TRBJ2-7; D gene unclear. This CDR3 contains 11 residues. Germline-derived CDR1 and CDR2 are DFQATT and SNEGSKA (reference sequence). Between the trimmed V and J ends, which lost 5 bases and 7 bases, there was a span of 12 bases. CDR3 coding DNA: TGCAGTGCTTGGAGTCCCAGGGAGCAGTACTTC. It specifies CSAWSPREQYF.

This clonotype was seen at least ten times. V is TRBV20-1 and J is TRBJ2-3; D might be TRBD2 (6 bases). The CDR3 is 12 amino acids. Germline loops: CDR1 DFQATT, CDR2 SNEGSKA (reference sequence). The V and J ends lost 3 bases and 4 bases respectively, with 8 bases between them. CDR3 protein: CSAREGSDTQYF. CDR3 nucleotides: TGCAGTGCTAGGGAGGGATCAGATACGCAGTATTTT.

This clonotype has ten or more counts. The J gene is TRBJ1-1, the V gene TRBV12-3 or TRBV12-4, with D perhaps TRBD1 (5 bases). V was cut by 6 bases and J by 6 bases, with 14 bases left in between. The CDR3 consists of 13 residues. Written as DNA, the CDR3 is TGTGCCAGCAGCCTCGGGGGGGTTCCTGAAGCTTTCTTT. Translation: CASSLGGVPEAFF.

This clonotype showed up many times. The conserved phenylalanine or tryptophan normally closing the CDR3 is absent here, so this likely arose from a read error. It is unclear where the CDR3 begins or ends on the DNA, so no DNA is shown, and the CDR3 is as TCRdb lists it. The gene calls are TRBV2 and TRBJ2-7; TRBD1 is taken as the D call from the table, unchecked against the DNA. The germline gives CDR1 SNHLY, CDR2 FYNNEI. Ends included, the CDR3 has 12 residues. CDR3 loop: CASSGGLQVPLI.

This clonotype occurred many times. The V gene is TRBV30, the J gene TRBJ2-5; weak D call: TRBD2 (6 bases). Germline values: CDR1 GTSNPN, CDR2 SVGIG (reference sequence). V gave up 2 bases and J gave up 2 bases, with 12 bases separating them. The CDR3 is made up of 14 amino acids. This CDR3 reads CAWSRIAVQETQYF. The DNA for the CDR3 is TGTGCCTGGAGTAGGATAGCGGTACAAGAGACCCAGTACTTC.

This clonotype was seen only a few times. J is TRBJ2-7 and V is TRBV4-1, with 8 positions matching TRBD2. The J segment lost 2 bases and the V segment lost 0 bases, leaving 3 bases of the junction unmatched. CDR1 and CDR2 from the germline V gene are MGHRA and YSYEKL. The CDR3 consists of 15 residues. The CDR3 bases are TGCGCCAGCAGCCAAGAAGAGCGGGGGACCTACGAGCAGTACTTC. Its translation is CASSQEERGTYEQYF.

This clonotype was counted at least ten times. An end of the junction differs from the germline gene, which may be a read error. The chain joins TRBV12-3 or TRBV12-4 to TRBJ1-1, with D perhaps matching TRBD1 (5 bases). The CDR3 length is 12 residues. The chain's CDR3 is CASSLPRSRGAF. As DNA, the CDR3 is TGTGCCAGCAGTTTGCCAAGATCCCGGGGCGCCTTT.

In this sample, this clonotype turned up many times. The rearrangement uses TRBV6-2 or TRBV6-3 and TRBJ2-7; the match to TRBD2 covers 12 bases. The CDR3 extends over 15 amino acids. V lost 6 bases to trimming and J lost 3 bases; unmatched junction nucleotides: 6. The V gene's germline CDR1 is MNHEY and CDR2 SVGEGT. In DNA, the CDR3 is TGTGCCAGCAGCGATACTAGCGGGAGGATCTACGAGCAGTACTTC. Residues: CASSDTSGRIYEQYF.

This clonotype has a count of ten or more. The rearrangement joins TRBV7-8 to TRBJ2-5, with D possibly TRBD2 on 5 matching bases. V gave up 8 bases and J gave up 3 bases, with 10 bases separating them. Germline V gives CDR1 SGHVS, CDR2 FQNEAQ. This CDR3 has 12 amino acids. CDR3 sequence: CASGLLEETQYF. In DNA, the CDR3 is TGTGCCAGCGGACTGTTAGAAGAGACCCAGTACTTC.

This clonotype was counted ten times or more. V usage is TRBV6-1 and J usage is TRBJ1-2; D ambiguous. Germline CDR1 MNHNS, CDR2 SASEGT. The CDR3 runs 12 residues. The V and J ends lost 4 bases and 8 bases respectively, with 11 bases between them. CDR3 sequence (DNA): TGTGCCAGCAGTGGGACCACTAAGGGCTACACCTTC. It encodes CASSGTTKGYTF.